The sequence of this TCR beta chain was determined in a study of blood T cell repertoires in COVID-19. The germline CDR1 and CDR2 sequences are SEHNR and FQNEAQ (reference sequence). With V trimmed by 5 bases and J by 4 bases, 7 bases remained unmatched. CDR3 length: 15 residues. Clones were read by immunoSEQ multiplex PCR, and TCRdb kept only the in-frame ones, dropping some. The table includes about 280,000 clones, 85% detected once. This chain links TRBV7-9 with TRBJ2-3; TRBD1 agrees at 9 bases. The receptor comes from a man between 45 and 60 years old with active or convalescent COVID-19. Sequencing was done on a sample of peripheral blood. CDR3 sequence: CASSPWTGVADTQYF. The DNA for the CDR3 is TGTGCCAGCAGCCCGTGGACAGGGGTCGCAGATACGCAGTATTTT.